Reported below is one T cell receptor (beta chain). No antigen is known for it. One base away there is no much larger clone; base qualities are not given. V is pruned by 5 bases and J by 3 bases, leaving 7 bases of the junction without a gene match. Its CDR3 holds 15 amino acids, cysteine through phenylalanine. Here the CDR3 DNA is all that survives: 45 bases in frame from base 1. The germline V gene (reference sequence) supplies CDR1 DFQATT and CDR2 SNEGSKA. Ficoll-Paque density gradient centrifugation was the method used to isolate PBMCs. The data are from a study of T-cell memory formation after mild COVID-19 (dated by TCRdb to about 2021). Describing the broader study: Most TCR sequence clusters were specific to one of the two donors. The cohort was made up of two young adult volunteers, one female and one male, who were previously healthy. Longitudinal TCRalpha and TCRbeta repertoire sequencing tracked T-cell clones expanding and contracting after mild COVID-19 in a couple of donors.

What the study reported, not specific to this receptor: Clones contracting from day 15 to 85 had balanced CD4/CD8 phenotypes, while a second wave expanding from day 15 to 37 was biased towards CD4+. Some responding clones were detected in pre-infection memory, which suggested that pre-existing cross-reactive memory T cells had joined the SARS-CoV-2 response. Contracting CD4+ clones were found mainly in CM and EM memory subsets, while CD8+ clones were enriched in EMRA. The study covered only a couple of mild cases, and larger cohorts including severe cases with pre-infection samples were considered necessary. SARS-CoV-2 specificity of the second-wave clones peaking on day 37 was not confirmed.

Sequencing instrument: Illumina NovaSeq 6000. Using 5'RACE with constant-segment primers, TCRalpha and TCRbeta cDNA libraries were constructed, with sample barcodes and unique molecular identifiers added in the process. RNA was extracted from every sample with Trizol reagent. The libraries were amplified in two PCR steps, and the second step added a second sample barcode and Illumina TruSeq adapters. Libraries were sequenced on an Illumina NovaSeq with 2 x 150 bp paired-end reads. For the original study's pipeline: Reads were demultiplexed and collapsed into UMI-guided consensus sequences with migec v1.2.7. Using mixcr v2.1.11, UMI consensuses were aligned to TRA and TRB V and J templates and then assembled into clonotypes. Clonotypes were classified as expanded or contracted when called significant by both edgeR and NoisET, with noise models trained on biological replicates. For edgeR calls, the thresholds were a false discovery rate-adjusted p below 0.01 and a log2 fold-change of 1. As an exploratory analysis of dynamics, max-normalized trajectories of the 1000 most abundant clonotypes were examined with PCA combined with hierarchical clustering. The CD4 or CD8 phenotype of responding clones was assigned using the separately sequenced CD4+ and CD8+ repertoires. TCRdb reprocessing: public reads trimmed at Q25 with fastp, clones called with MiXCR, in-frame beta chains kept. Every entry covers one CDR3 protein and lists the most common genes and DNA from its rows. These V and J calls derive from TCRdb rather than the authors' analysis. This sample comprises 130,000 to 150,000 distinct CDR3 sequences, roughly 21% of them detected only once. Over 2% of the sample lies in the top ten.

Here the chain combines TRBV20-1 and TRBJ2-3, with 11 bases in between that match TRBD1. Sequenced sample: PBMCs or a T cell subset sorted from them (not recorded which). The source of this sequence is an adult woman who had mild COVID-19 (a few samples of this study predate the infection). The sample titles of this study are shuffled in the database, so cell type and time point are left out; the donor was told from shared clones. The DNA is TGCAGTGCTGCAACCGGGACAGGGGGAACAGATACGCAGTATTTT. Protein translation: CSAATGTGGTDTQYF.